Listed below are T cell receptor beta chains from one sample, sequenced in a study of blood T cell repertoires in COVID-19. The protocol was immunoSEQ multiplex PCR, while the TCRdb copy is restricted to in-frame clones and leaves out a portion. The sample contains 65,000 to 80,000 clones, approximately 90% of which appear only once. Input material: peripheral blood. These receptors were taken from a middle-aged man with active COVID-19. The CDR3 runs from the conserved cysteine through the conserved F or W. The D gene is left open where the match is weak. Some rows mark clone size as missing; the rest say once, few, many or name a class of expanded clone.

size: NA
D: TRBD1
J: TRBJ2-7
V: TRBV6-6
CDR3: CASSYSAGGTYEQYF
DNA: TGTGCCAGCAGTTACTCAGCAGGGGGCACCTACGAGCAGTACTTC

size: NA
D: TRBD1
J: TRBJ1-2
V: TRBV24-1
CDR3: CATSDWTGDGYTF
DNA: TGTGCCACCAGTGACTGGACAGGGGATGGCTACACCTTC

size: NA
D: NA
J: TRBJ2-5
V: TRBV5-6
CDR3: CASSLTVGETQYF
DNA: TGTGCCAGCAGCTTGACAGTAGGCGAGACCCAGTACTTC

size: NA
D: TRBD1
J: TRBJ2-1
V: TRBV4-3
CDR3: CASSQGDSSYNEQFF
DNA: TGCGCCAGCAGCCAGGGGGACAGCTCCTACAATGAGCAGTTCTTC

size: NA
D: NA
J: TRBJ1-5
V: TRBV7-8
CDR3: CASSLNGDQPQHF
DNA: TGTGCCAGCAGCTTAAACGGGGATCAGCCCCAGCATTTT

size: NA
D: TRBD1
J: TRBJ2-6
V: TRBV30
CDR3: CAWSTNLGQGVLSGANVLTF
DNA: TGTGCCTGGAGTACTAACCTGGGACAGGGGGTCCTCTCTGGGGCCAACGTCCTGACTTTC

size: medium-sized
D: NA
J: TRBJ1-3
V: TRBV28
CDR3: CASSTGTTSGNTIYF
DNA: TGTGCCAGCAGTACAGGGACCACCTCTGGAAACACCATATATTTT

size: NA
D: TRBD1
J: TRBJ2-1
V: TRBV5-1
CDR3: CASSSNRDSARHEQFF
DNA: TGCGCCAGCAGCAGCAACCGGGACAGTGCCCGCCATGAGCAGTTCTTC

size: NA
D: NA
J: TRBJ1-5
V: TRBV6-1
CDR3: CASSEGHSNQPQHF
DNA: TGTGCCAGCAGTGAAGGACATAGCAATCAGCCCCAGCATTTT

size: NA
D: NA
J: TRBJ1-1
V: TRBV6-1
CDR3: CASSESDSSEAFF
DNA: TGTGCCAGCAGTGAATCGGACAGCTCTGAAGCTTTCTTT

size: NA
D: TRBD1
J: TRBJ1-5
V: TRBV4-2
CDR3: CASSQNLDRVSNQPQHF
DNA: TGTGCCAGCAGCCAAAACCTGGACAGGGTTAGCAATCAGCCCCAGCATTTT

size: NA
D: NA
J: TRBJ1-2
V: TRBV4-2
CDR3: CASSQGRVYGYTF
DNA: TGTGCCAGCAGCCAAGGCAGGGTCTATGGCTACACCTTC

size: NA
D: TRBD2
J: TRBJ2-1
V: TRBV4-1
CDR3: CASSLSGSSYNEQFF
DNA: TGCGCCAGCAGCCTAAGCGGGAGCTCCTACAATGAGCAGTTCTTC

size: once
D: TRBD2
J: TRBJ2-7
V: TRBV4-3
CDR3: CASSQEAGGPYEQYF
DNA: TGCGCCAGCAGCCAAGAAGCGGGGGGACCCTACGAGCAGTACTTC

size: NA
D: NA
J: TRBJ2-4
V: TRBV5-6
CDR3: CASSHQTALYIQYF
DNA: TGTGCCAGCAGCCATCAAACAGCTCTCTACATTCAGTACTTC

size: NA
D: TRBD2
J: TRBJ2-1
V: TRBV7-9
CDR3: CASSLGLAVDEQFF
DNA: TGTGCCAGCAGCTTAGGACTAGCTGTCGATGAGCAGTTCTTC

size: NA
D: NA
J: TRBJ1-5
V: TRBV10-3
CDR3: CAIRGGEPHQPQHF
DNA: TGTGCCATCAGGGGGGGGGAACCCCATCAGCCCCAGCATTTT

size: NA
D: NA
J: TRBJ1-1
V: TRBV28
CDR3: CASSGAGATEAFF
DNA: TGTGCCAGCAGTGGGGCCGGTGCCACTGAAGCTTTCTTT

size: NA
D: NA
J: TRBJ2-1
V: TRBV7-9
CDR3: CASSSFQSYNEQFF
DNA: TGTGCCAGCAGCTCCTTCCAGTCCTACAATGAGCAGTTCTTC

size: NA
D: TRBD1
J: TRBJ1-2
V: TRBV6-5
CDR3: CASSYWTGGNYGYTF
DNA: TGTGCCAGCAGTTACTGGACAGGGGGGAACTATGGCTACACCTTC

size: NA
D: NA
J: TRBJ2-3
V: TRBV7-9
CDR3: CASSLDGSGLAWGTDTQYF
DNA: TGTGCCAGCAGCTTAGATGGCTCGGGTCTAGCGTGGGGCACAGATACGCAGTATTTT

size: NA
D: TRBD2
J: TRBJ2-3
V: TRBV7-9
CDR3: CATQGLAAVTDTQYF
DNA: TGTGCCACACAAGGACTAGCGGCTGTCACAGATACGCAGTATTTT

size: NA
D: NA
J: TRBJ2-6
V: TRBV9
CDR3: CASSGRGRASGANVLTF
DNA: TGTGCCAGCAGCGGGCGGGGTAGAGCCTCTGGGGCCAACGTCCTGACTTTC

size: NA
D: TRBD1
J: TRBJ1-3
V: TRBV2
CDR3: CASSEGDRAGNTIYF
DNA: TGTGCCAGCAGTGAAGGCGACAGGGCTGGAAACACCATATATTTT

size: NA
D: NA
J: TRBJ1-6
V: TRBV7-2
CDR3: CASSYRTGGNSPLHF
DNA: TGTGCCAGCAGCTACCGGACGGGGGGCAATTCACCCCTCCACTTT